What follows are 10 T cell receptor beta chains derived from one specimen sequenced in a study of STAT5B mutations in CD4+ large granular lymphocyte leukemia. The repertoire was sequenced with immunoSEQ multiplex PCR; TCRdb's copy has only in-frame clones and lacks some. The sample has about 33,000 clones, roughly 80% seen once. Sequenced sample: CD4+ T cells from blood buffy coats. These receptors all stem from a human donor in good health.

This clone was recorded a few times. The chain joins TRBV29-1 to TRBJ2-2; D gene ambiguous. In germline, CDR1 is SQVTM, CDR2 ANQGSEA. V was clipped by 7 bases and J by 4 bases, with 13 bases between them. The CDR3 extends over 13 amino acids. CDR3 sequence: CSAEAGGTGELFF. CDR3 DNA sequence: TGCAGCGCTGAGGCAGGCGGCACCGGGGAGCTGTTTTTT.

The chain recombines TRBV19 with TRBJ1-1; 7 nucleotides agree with TRBD1. The V segment lost 4 bases and the J segment 1 base; nucleotides outside the gene matches: 3. Per the germline V gene, CDR1 is LNHDA and CDR2 is SQIVND (reference sequence). The CDR3 covers 14 residues. CDR3 amino acids: CASSRGTANTEAFF. The CDR3 DNA is TGTGCCAGTAGTAGAGGGACAGCGAACACTGAAGCTTTCTTT.

This sequence joins TRBV5-5 and TRBJ1-2; D not resolved. V lost 1 base and J 1 base, leaving 8 bases between the germline ends. Looked up from germline, CDR1 is SGHKS and CDR2 is YYEKEE (reference sequence). This CDR3 has 14 amino acids. CDR3 in DNA: TGTGCCAGCAGCTTGTCCAGGAGTAACTATGGCTACACCTTC. It yields the protein CASSLSRSNYGYTF.

Only one count was recorded for this clone. The chain uses TRBV7-3 and TRBJ2-3; 7 bases map to TRBD2. The CDR3 covers 15 residues. The V and J ends lost 2 bases and 10 bases, in that order; junction bases with no gene match: 12. Germline lookup yields CDR1 SGHTA and CDR2 FQGTGA. This chain's CDR3 is CASSLEPGGRGAQYF. As DNA, the CDR3 is TGTGCCAGCAGCTTAGAGCCTGGCGGGAGAGGAGCGCAGTATTTT.

V and J are TRBV9 and TRBJ2-7; D is undetermined. The V gene's germline CDR1 is SGDLS and CDR2 YYNGEE. Trimming removed 4 bases from V and 0 bases from J, with 11 bases in between. The CDR3 consists of 14 residues. The CDR3 here is CASSPRISSYEQYF. CDR3 DNA sequence: TGTGCCAGCAGCCCTCGGATTAGCTCCTACGAGCAGTACTTC.

This chain joins TRBV10-1 and TRBJ1-2; D not certain. V was clipped by 3 bases and J by 0 bases, with 5 bases between them. The CDR3 length is 13 residues. Germline values: CDR1 WNHNN, CDR2 SYGVQD (reference sequence). The CDR3 loop is CASSDGTNYGYTF. As DNA, the CDR3 is TGCGCCAGCAGTGATGGTACTAACTATGGCTACACCTTC.

The table lists this clone with a few counts. The chain couples TRBV6-5 to TRBJ1-5; 10 nucleotides line up with TRBD1. Germline V lookup: CDR1 MNHEY, CDR2 SVGAGI. The CDR3 runs to 13 residues. The V and J ends lost 10 bases and 4 bases, in that order; junction bases with no gene match: 4. CDR3 in amino acids: CATRDRGNQPQHF. DNA of the CDR3: TGTGCCACCCGGGACAGGGGAAATCAGCCCCAGCATTTT.

This rearrangement joins TRBV11-3 to TRBJ2-4; 13 bases agree with TRBD2. The CDR3 length is 17 residues. Germline CDR1 and CDR2: SGHNT and YENEEA. Trimming removed 5 bases from V and 10 bases from J; junction bases left unmatched: 14. CDR3 sequence (DNA): TGTGCCAGCAGCCCCGAGATAGGGACTAGCGGGGTACCAATTCAGTACTTC. Amino acids: CASSPEIGTSGVPIQYF.

This chain uses TRBV4-3 with TRBJ1-2, with a tentative D call TRBD1 (5 bases). With 0 bases removed from V and 1 base from J, the gap between germline ends came to 9 bases. The CDR3 spans 15 residues. Germline lookup yields CDR1 LGHNA and CDR2 YSLEER. The CDR3 sequence is CASSQEPQDNYGYTF. CDR3 nucleotide sequence: TGCGCCAGCAGCCAAGAACCACAGGATAACTATGGCTACACCTTC.

V usage is TRBV28 and J usage is TRBJ1-6; no definite D call. The V and J ends lost 5 bases and 0 bases respectively, with 11 bases between them. The CDR3 runs to 16 residues. Germline values: CDR1 MDHEN, CDR2 SYDVKM. The CDR3 sequence: CASSGVAVSYNSPLHF. As DNA, the CDR3 is TGTGCCAGCAGTGGGGTGGCAGTCTCCTATAATTCACCCCTCCACTTT.